This T cell receptor (beta chain) emerged from a study of blood T cell repertoires in COVID-19. Looking at the study overall: Samples taken during acute and convalescent COVID-19 were collected in the United States, Italy and Spain. The analysed material was cDNA or gDNA that came from T cells, B-cell-depleted T cells, or PBMCs.

The CDR3 length is 13 residues. The V gene lost 4 bases and the J gene lost 6 bases, with 10 bases spanning the gap. The germline CDR1 and CDR2 sequences are WSHSY and SAAADI. Per the study methods: Cell counts per sample came from amplifying reference gene primers. Repertoires were generated with immunoSEQ multiplex PCR, while TCRdb's copy carries only in-frame clones and drops some. Clonal size and the V and J genes are those of that table, whereas D and trimming came from the DNA. The sample lists under 250,000 clones; 80% to 85% were seen once. The chain is built from TRBV10-2 and TRBJ2-4; D uncertain. The receptor's source is a man aged 50 to 59 with active or convalescent COVID-19. The sample taken for sequencing was peripheral blood. CDR3 residues: CASSVEPRNIQYF. The CDR3 region has the DNA TGCGCCAGCAGTGTAGAGCCTAGAAACATTCAGTACTTC.